This passage covers 25 T cell receptor beta chains from one sample sequenced in a study of identical twins. TCRdb analysed the 5' RACE reads with MiXCR anew, one entry per CDR3 protein. The table has over 200,000 distinct CDR3 sequences, 6.5% seen once. This sample also appeared in a second study, on T cells expressing NK-cell markers.

The sample comprised CD8+ T cells sorted from blood. The receptors derive from a woman aged 18-29 years in good health.

This clonotype was seen a handful of times. The genes are TRBV9 and TRBJ1-6; D possibly corresponds to TRBD1 (5 bases). The CDR3 runs 14 residues. The germline CDR1 and CDR2 sequences are SGDLS and YYNGEE. V was shortened by 0 bases and J by 10 bases, with 11 bases between the two germline ends. The CDR3 sequence is CASSVEGVQSPLHF. The CDR3 nucleotides are TGTGCCAGCAGCGTAGAAGGGGTGCAATCACCCCTCCACTTT. The whole variable domain, filled in from reference TRBV9 and TRBJ1-6, reads DSGVTQTPKHLITATGQRVTLRCSPRSGDLSVYWYQQSLDQGLQFLIQYYNGEERAKGNILERFSAQQFPDLHSELNLSSLELGDSALYFCASSVEGVQSPLHFGNGTRLTVT.

This clonotype occurred a few times. The J gene is TRBJ2-1, the V gene TRBV20-1; D uncertain. This CDR3 has 15 residues. V dropped 6 bases and J dropped 1 base, with 16 bases sitting between them. Per the germline V gene, CDR1 is DFQATT and CDR2 is SNEGSKA (reference sequence). Written as DNA, the CDR3 is TGCAGTGCGGAGAGGTTGGCGAAGTCCTACAATGAGCAGTTCTTC. Amino acid sequence: CSAERLAKSYNEQFF.

V usage is TRBV20-1 and J usage is TRBJ2-5; perhaps TRBD1 as D (5 bases). The V end was cut by 4 bases, the J end by 7 bases, with 10 bases between. The CDR3 spans 11 residues. The V gene's germline CDR1 is DFQATT and CDR2 SNEGSKA (reference sequence). The CDR3 nucleotides read TGCAGTGCTAAACCACAGGCGACCCAGTACTTC. This codes for CSAKPQATQYF.

The V gene is TRBV20-1, the J gene TRBJ2-7; tentative D call: TRBD2 (6 bases). With 6 bases removed from V and 5 bases from J, the gap between germline ends came to 23 bases. The length of the CDR3 is 15 residues. Germline CDR1 is DFQATT and CDR2 is SNEGSKA (reference sequence). DNA for the CDR3: TGCAGTGCATTGCCCCGGGACTCCTATGGGGACGAGCAGTACTTC. Translating it yields CSALPRDSYGDEQYF.

This clonotype was seen a few times. The chain has TRBV25-1 and TRBJ2-7; D unclear. V was cut by 8 bases and J by 5 bases, with 4 bases left in between. The germline CDR1 and CDR2 sequences are MGHDK and SYGVNS. The CDR3 runs to 9 residues. The DNA for the CDR3 is TGTGCCAGCGGGGACGAGCAGTACTTC. Its protein product is CASGDEQYF.

This clonotype was counted ten times or more. CDR3 in amino acids: CSVMNRGSYEQYF. The DNA of the CDR3 is TGCAGCGTTATGAACAGGGGAAGCTACGAGCAGTACTTC. V is TRBV29-1 and J is TRBJ2-7; 7 bases agree with TRBD1. The J segment lost 3 bases and the V segment lost 5 bases, leaving 7 bases of the junction unmatched. Looked up from germline, CDR1 is SQVTM and CDR2 is ANQGSEA. The CDR3 runs 13 residues.

This clonotype was detected a few times. The rearrangement links TRBV5-1 to TRBJ1-1, with unresolved D. The V end was cut by 0 bases, the J end by 3 bases, with 15 bases between. This CDR3 has 16 residues. Germline V gene lookup returns CDR1 SGHRS and CDR2 YFSETQ. The chain's CDR3 is CASSLESSWGYTEAFF. DNA of the CDR3: TGCGCCAGCAGCTTGGAGTCCTCTTGGGGTTACACTGAAGCTTTCTTT.

The table lists this clonotype with a few counts. The genes are TRBV7-9 and TRBJ1-6; maybe TRBD1 (6 bases). The V end was cut by 4 bases, the J end by 7 bases, with 8 bases between. CDR3 length: 13 amino acids. Germline V gene data show CDR1 as SEHNR and CDR2 as FQNEAQ (reference sequence). This CDR3 reads CASSSDRNSPLHF. Written as DNA, the CDR3 is TGTGCCAGCAGCTCCGACAGGAATTCACCCCTCCACTTT.

In this sample, this clonotype turned up many times. The CDR3 is CSVEHGYTDTQYF. In DNA form, the CDR3 reads TGCAGCGTTGAACATGGATACACAGATACGCAGTATTTT. The chain uses TRBV29-1 and TRBJ2-3; D is undetermined. With 2 bases removed from V and 2 bases from J, the gap between germline ends came to 8 bases. CDR3 length: 13 amino acids. Germline CDR1 SQVTM, CDR2 ANQGSEA.

The chain joins TRBV12-3 or TRBV12-4 to TRBJ1-1; a possible D gene is TRBD1 (6 bases). The CDR3 has 14 residues. Trimming left V 8 bases short and J 4 bases short, with 17 bases between. Here the CDR3 reads CASAKQGESTEAFF. CDR3 DNA sequence: TGTGCCAGCGCGAAACAGGGAGAATCCACTGAAGCTTTCTTT.

This clonotype was seen a few times. The CDR3 sequence: CASSKDREVYEQYF. CDR3 in DNA: TGTGCCAGCAGCAAGGACAGGGAGGTCTACGAGCAGTACTTC. The V call is TRBV5-4, the J call TRBJ2-7; TRBD1 matches at 8 bases. V lost 4 bases and J lost 3; bases outside the gene matches: 6. This CDR3 contains 14 residues. Per the germline V gene, CDR1 is SGHNT and CDR2 is YYREEE (reference sequence). Complete variable domain (other parts from reference TRBV5-4 and TRBJ2-7): ETGVTQSPTHLIKTRGQQVTLRCSSQSGHNTVSWYQQALGQGPQFIFQYYREEENGRGNFPPRFSGLQFPNYSSELNVNALELDDSALYLCASSKDREVYEQYFGPGTRLTVT.

The CDR3 loop is CASAIGGGATDTQYF. The CDR3 DNA reads as TGTGCCAGCGCGATAGGCGGGGGGGCCACAGATACGCAGTATTTT. The genes are TRBV6-4 and TRBJ2-3; 9 nucleotides match TRBD2. The length of the CDR3 is 15 residues. Trimming at V came to 8 bases and at J to 2 bases, leaving 8 bases not matched to a gene. CDR1 MRHNA and CDR2 SNTAGT come from the germline V gene.

This clonotype has a single count. The conserved phenylalanine or tryptophan normally closing the CDR3 is absent here, so this likely arose from a read error. The chain employs TRBV6-5 and TRBJ1-2, with D hard to call. CDR3 size: 14 residues. Between the trimmed V and J ends, which lost 2 bases and 0 bases, there was a span of 7 bases. Germline CDR1 reads MNHEY; CDR2 reads SVGAGI. CDR3 sequence reads: CASSYGVSNYGYTL. The CDR3 nucleotides read TGTGCCAGCAGTTACGGGGTATCTAACTATGGCTACACCCTC.

This clonotype was counted many times. The chain links TRBV6-5 to TRBJ2-1; D uncertain. CDR1 is MNHEY, CDR2 SVGAGI, per germline. The V end was cut by 7 bases, the J end by 4 bases, with 5 bases between. The CDR3 consists of 11 residues. The CDR3 DNA is TGTGCCAGCATGGGTTACAATGAGCAGTTCTTC. This translates into CASMGYNEQFF.

V and J are TRBV7-8 and TRBJ1-5, with D unresolved. The CDR3 is made up of 16 amino acids. The germline CDR1 and CDR2 sequences are SGHVS and FQNEAQ. The V end was cut by 2 bases, the J end by 1 base, with 12 bases between. The CDR3, as DNA: TGTGCCAGCAGCTTAAGTGTCCGGACCAGCAATCAGCCCCAGCATTTT. It is translated as CASSLSVRTSNQPQHF.

This clonotype was seen at least ten times. The chain's CDR3 is CAWSGDRGYTF. The DNA for the CDR3 is TGTGCCTGGAGCGGGGACAGGGGCTACACCTTC. V and J are TRBV30 and TRBJ1-2, with TRBD1 identical over 8 bases. Germline-derived CDR1 and CDR2 are GTSNPN and SVGIG (reference sequence). The CDR3 runs to 11 residues. Germline trimming cut 3 bases from V and 8 bases from J; bases unmatched to any gene: 2.

The table lists this clonotype with a few counts. The V call is TRBV7-8, the J call TRBJ2-3; 9 bases line up with TRBD2. V dropped 4 bases and J dropped 2; count of bases not matched to a gene: 10. Germline V lookup: CDR1 SGHVS, CDR2 FQNEAQ. This CDR3 contains 17 residues. In DNA form, the CDR3 reads TGTGCCAGCAGCTCTCTGGGGCTAGCGGGGACCACAGATACGCAGTATTTT. Translation gives CASSSLGLAGTTDTQYF.

This clonotype was picked up a small number of times. The chain employs TRBV10-3 and TRBJ1-2; D is undetermined. V lost 3 bases to trimming and J lost 8 bases, with 22 bases between them. This CDR3 is built from 16 residues. Germline assignment: CDR1 ENHRY and CDR2 SYGVKD. This CDR3 is CAISEGRVPSTEGYTF. The CDR3 coding sequence is TGTGCCATCAGTGAAGGTCGGGTACCCTCCACGGAGGGCTACACCTTC.

The chain joins TRBV18 to TRBJ2-7, with a tentative D call TRBD2 (6 bases). V dropped 3 bases and J dropped 2 bases, with 14 bases sitting between them. Germline V gene lookup returns CDR1 KGHSH and CDR2 LQKENI. CDR3 size: 15 residues. The CDR3 DNA follows: TGTGCCAGCTCACCCCCTGACGGGGGTCCCTACGAGCAGTACTTC. Its protein is CASSPPDGGPYEQYF. Combining the CDR3 with reference TRBV18 and TRBJ2-7 gives the whole variable domain NAGVMQNPRHLVRRRGQEARLRCSPMKGHSHVYWYRQLPEEGLKFMVYLQKENIIDESGMPKERFSAEFPKEGPSILRIQQVVRGDSAAYFCASSPPDGGPYEQYFGPGTRLTVT.

The V and J genes are TRBV6-1 and TRBJ2-1, with 7 nucleotides matching TRBD2. V shed 5 bases, J shed 6 bases, and the junction held 10 bases outside the gene matches. CDR1 and CDR2 from the germline V gene are MNHNS and SASEGT. This CDR3 contains 15 residues. The CDR3 reads CASSQSGERSNEQFF. CDR3 DNA sequence: TGTGCCAGCAGTCAGAGCGGGGAGAGATCCAATGAGCAGTTCTTC.

This clonotype was counted only a few times. The gene calls are TRBV20-1 and TRBJ2-3; TRBD2 matches 8 bases. Per germline, CDR1 DFQATT and CDR2 SNEGSKA (reference sequence). The CDR3 covers 15 residues. V was pared by 2 bases and J by 3 bases, with 7 bases of the junction left unmatched. The CDR3 DNA sequence: TGCAGTGCTAGATCCCGGGGGGGCCGTACAGATACGCAGTATTTT. Translating it yields CSARSRGGRTDTQYF.

This clonotype was seen ten or more times. J is TRBJ2-7 and V is TRBV9; D is perhaps TRBD2 (5 bases). This CDR3 contains 14 residues. Germline V lookup: CDR1 SGDLS, CDR2 YYNGEE. Trimming removed 0 bases at V and 2 bases at J, with 9 bases between. The CDR3 here is CASSVAGEAYEQYF. The CDR3 region has the DNA TGTGCCAGCAGCGTAGCCGGGGAAGCCTACGAGCAGTACTTC.

The chain recombines TRBV10-1 with TRBJ1-1; D is unresolved. The V and J ends lost 8 bases and 4 bases respectively, with 17 bases between them. The length of the CDR3 is 14 residues. The V gene's germline CDR1 is WNHNN and CDR2 SYGVQD (reference sequence). The CDR3 reads CASSDPFAGTEAFF. As DNA, the CDR3 is TGCGCCAGCTCTGACCCATTCGCAGGCACTGAAGCTTTCTTT.

This clonotype was counted a few times. The chain joins TRBV7-9 to TRBJ2-1, with D possibly being TRBD1 or TRBD2 (5 bases each). The CDR3 is made up of 15 amino acids. In germline, CDR1 is SEHNR, CDR2 FQNEAQ (reference sequence). Trimming cost V 0 bases and J 8 bases, with 14 bases left between them. CDR3 in amino acids: CASSLAQGTGYEQFF. Here the CDR3 DNA reads TGTGCCAGCAGCTTAGCGCAAGGGACCGGGTATGAGCAGTTCTTC. Filled out from reference TRBV7-9 and TRBJ2-1, the complete variable domain reads DTGVSQNPRHKITKRGQNVTFRCDPISEHNRLYWYRQTLGQGPEFLTYFQNEAQLEKSRLLSDRFSAERPKGSFSTLEIQRTEQGDSAMYLCASSLAQGTGYEQFFGPGTRLTVL.

This clonotype was observed a handful of times. J is TRBJ1-4 and V is TRBV2; D ambiguous. V lost 1 base and J lost 6, with 12 bases in between. From germline, CDR1 is SNHLY and CDR2 FYNNEI. The CDR3 consists of 15 residues. The CDR3 sequence: CASSEEVNGDEKLFF. DNA of the CDR3: TGTGCCAGCAGTGAAGAGGTCAATGGGGATGAAAAACTGTTTTTT. Supplemented by reference TRBV2 and TRBJ1-4, the full variable domain reads EPEVTQTPSHQVTQMGQEVILRCVPISNHLYFYWYRQILGQKVEFLVSFYNNEISEKSEIFDDQFSVERPDGSNFTLKIRSTKLEDSAMYFCASSEEVNGDEKLFFGSGTQLSVL.